Below are 19 T cell receptor beta chains sequenced from a single sample in a study of blood T cell repertoires in COVID-19. Clones were sequenced by immunoSEQ multiplex PCR, and TCRdb holds only the in-frame ones, with some missing. The profile shows tens of thousands of clones, roughly 68% of them singletons. The sample consisted of peripheral blood. The receptors derive from an elderly man with acute or convalescent COVID-19.

The CDR3 coding sequence is TGTGCCAGCAGCGCCGGACAGGGTATGGGTATTGGGCAAGAGACCCAGTACTTC. Its translation: CASSAGQGMGIGQETQYF. The genes are TRBV2 and TRBJ2-5; 8 bases agree with TRBD1. J gave up 2 bases and V 6 bases, and 17 bases lay outside the gene matches. The CDR3 contains 18 residues. Germline loops: CDR1 SNHLY, CDR2 FYNNEI.

The chain has TRBV3-1 (or the pseudogene TRBV3-2) and TRBJ1-4, with D perhaps matching TRBD1 (6 bases). Trimming removed 4 bases from V and 3 bases from J, with 12 bases in between. Germline V lookup: CDR1 LGHDT, CDR2 YNNKEL (reference sequence). The CDR3 runs to 15 residues. The CDR3 sequence is CASSLSGTSNEKLFF. CDR3 nucleotide sequence: TGTGCCAGCAGCCTCTCCGGGACATCTAATGAAAAACTGTTTTTT.

The genes are TRBV28 and TRBJ1-5; a weak D match, TRBD1 (6 bases). The ends were cut back, 5 bases at V and 0 bases at J, with 14 bases in the middle. This CDR3 contains 16 residues. Germline loops: CDR1 MDHEN, CDR2 SYDVKM. In DNA form, the CDR3 reads TGTGCCAGCAGTCCCGGGGGGCGGGATAGCAATCAGCCCCAGCATTTT. The encoded protein is CASSPGGRDSNQPQHF. Drawing the rest from reference TRBV28 and TRBJ1-5, the complete variable domain is DVKVTQSSRYLVKRTGEKVFLECVQDMDHENMFWYRQDPGLGLRLIYFSYDVKMKEKGDIPEGYSVSREKKERFSLILESASTNQTSMYLCASSPGGRDSNQPQHFGDGTRLSIL.

A word on this clone: The missing conserved phenylalanine or tryptophan at the end of this CDR3 makes a read error likely. Because the CDR3's place on the DNA is in doubt, the DNA is left out and the CDR3 is given as listed by TCRdb. The rearrangement links TRBV6-1 to TRBJ1-2. From germline, CDR1 is MNHNS and CDR2 SASEGT. The length of the CDR3 is 11 amino acids, counting both ends. The CDR3 here is CASSEEPSKFC.

The V and J genes are TRBV7-2 and TRBJ1-3; D is ambiguous. The CDR3 covers 18 residues. The germline V gene has CDR1 SGHTA and CDR2 FQGNSA. Trimming pared 1 base from V and 4 bases from J, leaving 20 bases between. As DNA, the CDR3 is TGTGCCAGCAGCTTAGGCCCCTTTAATTTCAGGTTGGGAAACACCATATATTTT. Encoded protein: CASSLGPFNFRLGNTIYF.

The rearrangement links TRBV14 to TRBJ1-4, with 8 bases identical to TRBD1. Germline loops: CDR1 SGHDN, CDR2 FVKESK. The CDR3 totals 15 residues. The junction had 4 bases not matched to a gene; V was cut back by 0 bases and J by 7 bases. This CDR3 reads CASSQDYRGAEKLFF. CDR3 coding DNA: TGTGCCAGCAGCCAAGATTACAGGGGGGCTGAAAAACTGTTTTTT.

In its sample, this clone was seen a few times. The chain couples TRBV6-5 to TRBJ1-6, with D tentatively TRBD1 (5 bases). Germline CDR1 MNHEY, CDR2 SVGAGI. The V gene lost 4 bases and the J gene lost 7 bases, with 11 bases spanning the gap. The CDR3 is made up of 14 amino acids. CDR3 bases: TGTGCCAGCAGTTGGGGCCAGGAGAATTCACCCCTCCACTTT. Translated, it gives CASSWGQENSPLHF.

This clone appeared a few times. The V and J genes are TRBV4-3 and TRBJ2-3; the match to TRBD1 covers 10 bases. Germline V gene data show CDR1 as LGHNA and CDR2 as YSLEER. Trimming at V came to 3 bases and at J to 2 bases, leaving 2 bases not matched to a gene. CDR3 length: 15 amino acids. The CDR3 protein is CASSQDRGYTDTQYF. The CDR3 DNA reads TGCGCCAGCAGCCAGGACAGGGGGTACACAGATACGCAGTATTTT.

The table lists this clone with a few counts. The rearrangement uses TRBV15 and TRBJ2-1; 7 positions agree with TRBD2. Germline V gives CDR1 LNHNV, CDR2 YYDKDF (reference sequence). The CDR3 runs to 17 residues. J gave up 0 bases and V 3 bases, and 8 bases lay outside the gene matches. Written as DNA, the CDR3 is TGTGCCACCAGCAGGGGTCTAGGCGGGAGCTCCTACAATGAGCAGTTCTTC. Translating it yields CATSRGLGGSSYNEQFF.

This chain connects TRBV28 to TRBJ2-1, with TRBD2 identical over 11 bases. Germline lookup yields CDR1 MDHEN and CDR2 SYDVKM. With V trimmed by 7 bases and J by 7 bases, 6 bases remained unmatched. The CDR3 covers 14 residues. CDR3 DNA sequence: TGTGCCAGCAAAACTAGCGGGAGTCGGAATGAGCAGTTCTTC. Its protein product is CASKTSGSRNEQFF.

J is TRBJ1-3 and V is TRBV30; D is ambiguous. Trimming took off 1 base at V and 0 bases at J, with 4 bases between the two ends. The CDR3 length is 13 residues. CDR1 GTSNPN and CDR2 SVGIG come from the germline V gene (reference sequence). The CDR3 here is CAWSAGSGNTIYF. The CDR3 bases are TGTGCCTGGAGTGCCGGCTCTGGAAACACCATATATTTT.

This clone came up a few times. The genes are TRBV15 and TRBJ2-7; TRBD1 is a possible D gene (5 bases). From germline, CDR1 is LNHNV and CDR2 YYDKDF (reference sequence). This CDR3 is 16 amino acids long. Trimming removed 0 bases from V and 6 bases from J, with 18 bases in between. CDR3 DNA: TGTGCCACCAGCAGAGAATACGGAGTCAGGGTCGGCGAGCAGTACTTC. It translates to CATSREYGVRVGEQYF.

The chain recombines TRBV19 with TRBJ1-1, with a tentative D call TRBD1 (6 bases). CDR1 LNHDA and CDR2 SQIVND come from the germline V gene (reference sequence). V lost 3 bases and J lost 6, with 17 bases in between. The length of the CDR3 is 15 residues. This CDR3 is CASSIQGISPAEAFF. The CDR3 region has the DNA TGTGCCAGTAGTATCCAGGGGATCTCGCCGGCTGAAGCTTTCTTT.

The chain has TRBV5-5 and TRBJ2-3; 9 bases match TRBD2. This CDR3 has 16 amino acids. V gave up 3 bases and J gave up 0 bases; unmatched junction bases: 5. Per the germline V gene, CDR1 is SGHKS and CDR2 is YYEKEE (reference sequence). The CDR3 here is CASSSGLAFSTDTQYF. CDR3 coding DNA: TGTGCCAGCAGCTCGGGACTAGCATTTAGCACAGATACGCAGTATTTT. The full variable domain, with the rest looked up from reference TRBV5-5 and TRBJ2-3, is DAGVTQSPTHLIKTRGQQVTLRCSPISGHKSVSWYQQVLGQGPQFIFQYYEKEERGRGNFPDRFSARQFPNYSSELNVNALLLGDSALYLCASSSGLAFSTDTQYFGPGTRLTVL.

The chain uses TRBV5-8 and TRBJ2-3, with 9 bases matching TRBD2. With V trimmed by 4 bases and J by 5 bases, 8 bases remained unmatched. Germline-derived CDR1 and CDR2 are SGHTS and YDEGEE. The CDR3 totals 15 residues. The CDR3 spells CASSVSGSLRDTQYF. CDR3 coding DNA: TGTGCCAGCAGCGTTAGCGGGAGTCTAAGAGATACGCAGTATTTT.

This rearrangement joins TRBV28 to TRBJ1-1; a weak D match, TRBD1 (6 bases). CDR1 MDHEN and CDR2 SYDVKM come from the germline V gene. The CDR3 covers 14 residues. Trimming stripped 3 bases from V and 5 bases from J, with 13 bases between. The CDR3 coding sequence is TGTGCCAGCAGTTTGTGGGGGCGGAGGACTGAAGCTTTCTTT. Its protein product is CASSLWGRRTEAFF.

About this clone itself: Relative to the germline gene, one junction end is altered; a read error may explain this. This chain links TRBV11-2 with TRBJ2-7; D is ambiguous. The CDR3 spans 15 residues. From germline, CDR1 is SGHAT and CDR2 FQNNGV. The CDR3, as DNA: TGTGCCAGCAGCTCGTTAACTCCGCTCTCCGACGAGCAGTACTTC. This translates into CASSSLTPLSDEQYF.

The chain has TRBV7-9 and TRBJ2-7, with D unresolved. V was trimmed by 5 bases and J by 3 bases, leaving 14 bases between them. Germline loops: CDR1 SEHNR, CDR2 FQNEAQ (reference sequence). The CDR3 sequence is 14 residues long. CDR3 nucleotide sequence: TGTGCCAGCAGCCGTGAGGATCACCGCTACGAGCAGTACTTC. Its protein product is CASSREDHRYEQYF.

The rearrangement links TRBV3-1 (or the pseudogene TRBV3-2) to TRBJ1-5; D unclear. Trimming cost V 5 bases and J 1 base, with 3 bases left between them. There are 12 residues in the CDR3. Looked up from germline, CDR1 is LGHDT and CDR2 is YNNKEL (reference sequence). As DNA, the CDR3 is TGTGCCAGCAGCGAGAGCAATCAGCCCCAGCATTTT. The encoded protein is CASSESNQPQHF.